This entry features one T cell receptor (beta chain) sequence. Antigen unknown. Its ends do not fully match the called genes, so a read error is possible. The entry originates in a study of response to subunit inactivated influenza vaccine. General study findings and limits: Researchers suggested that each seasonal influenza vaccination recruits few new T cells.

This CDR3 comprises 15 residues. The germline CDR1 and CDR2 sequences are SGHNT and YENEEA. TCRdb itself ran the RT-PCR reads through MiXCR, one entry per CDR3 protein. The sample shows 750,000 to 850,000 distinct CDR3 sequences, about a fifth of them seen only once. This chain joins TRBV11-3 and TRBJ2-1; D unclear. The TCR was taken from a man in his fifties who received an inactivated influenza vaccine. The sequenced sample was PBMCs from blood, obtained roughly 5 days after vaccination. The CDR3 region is CASSRGVSSFNEQFF. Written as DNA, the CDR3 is TGTGCCAGCAGCCGTGGGGTTAGCTCCTTCAATGAGCAGTTCTTC. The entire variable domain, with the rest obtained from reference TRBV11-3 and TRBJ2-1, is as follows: EAGVVQSPRYKIIEKKQPVAFWCNPISGHNTLYWYLQNLGQGPELLIRYENEEAVDDSQLPKDRFSAERLKGVDSTLKIQPAELGDSAVYLCASSRGVSSFNEQFFGPGTRLTVL.